The 3 T cell receptor beta chains below were found in one sample sequenced in a study of blood T cells in healthy people across ages. Then a second PCR, running roughly 6 to 11 cycles, was carried out with a sample-barcoded 5' primer and a J-beta primer mix. From the 5' RACE reads, TCRdb called clonotypes with MiXCR, one entry per CDR3 protein. The data contain fewer than 1.5 million distinct CDR3 sequences, 35% to 45% of them singletons. Specimen: blood. Receptor source: a woman aged 18-29 years in good health.

The chain employs TRBV6-1 and TRBJ1-4; TRBD1 agrees at 8 bases. There are 15 residues in the CDR3. Per the germline V gene, CDR1 is MNHNS and CDR2 is SASEGT. Trimming removed 2 bases from V and 8 bases from J; junction bases left unmatched: 7. The CDR3 nucleotides read TGTGCCAGCAGTGAAATGGGACAGGCCGTCGAAAAACTGTTTTTT. This gives the protein CASSEMGQAVEKLFF.

This clonotype was seen a few times. The chain has TRBV12-5 and TRBJ2-7, with D perhaps matching TRBD2 (5 bases). Germline CDR1 LGHNT, CDR2 FRNRAP. The ends were cut back, 9 bases at V and 4 bases at J, with 28 bases in the middle. The CDR3 consists of 17 residues. The CDR3 DNA sequence: TGTGCTAGCGCCGAGCGGTGGGGTCTAGGGCCTATTTACGAGCAGTACTTC. This sequence encodes CASAERWGLGPIYEQYF.

This clonotype appeared a few times. The J gene is TRBJ2-1, the V gene TRBV20-1; possibly TRBD1 or TRBD2 for D (5 bases each). The CDR3 runs 14 residues. With 5 bases removed from V and 1 base from J, the gap between germline ends came to 12 bases. In germline, CDR1 is DFQATT, CDR2 SNEGSKA (reference sequence). For the CDR3, the DNA is TGCAGTGCTCGGGACCCTTGGTCCTACAATGAGCAGTTCTTC. Translation: CSARDPWSYNEQFF.